The T cell receptor beta chain described here comes from a study of memory CD4+ T cells and cytomegalovirus serostatus. The sort gate was single viable CD3+CD4+CD8-CD45RO+ cells for memory CD4+ T cells. V gave up 8 bases and J gave up 0 bases; unmatched junction bases: 7. Germline V lookup: CDR1 MNHEY, CDR2 SMNVEV (reference sequence). The CDR3 sequence is 16 residues long. This clone has just one count. Here immunoSEQ multiplex PCR was the method, and the copy in TCRdb shows in-frame clones only, minus some. The sample contains 27,000 or so clones, around 72% of which appear only once. The origin of this receptor is an adult in good health and CMV-seronegative. The sequenced sample was memory CD4+ T cells from blood. The chain combines TRBV27 with TRBJ2-6, with 7 bases aligning to TRBD1. The CDR3 reads CASGTAGYSGANVLTF. Written as DNA, the CDR3 is TGTGCCAGCGGGACAGCAGGGTACTCTGGGGCCAACGTCCTGACTTTC. The full variable domain, completed using reference TRBV27 and TRBJ2-6, is EAQVTQNPRYLITVTGKKLTVTCSQNMNHEYMSWYRQDPGLGLRQIYYSMNVEVTDKGDVPEGYKVSRKEKRNFPLILESPSPNQTSLYFCASGTAGYSGANVLTFGAGSRLTVL.